This T cell receptor (beta chain) was recorded in a study of cytomegalovirus exposure and HLA in healthy donors. The study's findings and limits: Donor immune exposure was known only as CMV serostatus. Later on, an analysis tied approximately 15,000 TCR beta sequences to HLA alleles at 0.05 false discovery rate.

With 5 bases clipped from V and 7 bases from J, the junction kept 6 bases outside the gene matches. Germline loops: CDR1 MNHNS, CDR2 SASEGT. The CDR3 covers 15 residues. This clone was counted a single time. Its antigen is not known. Primers included in the PCR were 60 Vbeta and 13 Jbeta primers. The data were produced by immunoSEQ multiplex PCR, yet TCRdb's version contains in-frame clones alone and is incomplete. Among 90,000 to 140,000 clones, just under 80% were seen once, and the ten largest hold roughly 6%. The chain combines TRBV6-1 with TRBJ2-1; 12 bases are a match to TRBD2. This sequence was found in a male donor in good health and CMV-seronegative. What was sequenced was PBMCs. The CDR3: CASSPGTSGRNEQFF. DNA of the CDR3: TGTGCCAGCAGTCCTGGCACTAGCGGGAGGAATGAGCAGTTCTTC.